This T cell receptor (beta chain) was retrieved from a study of blood T cell repertoires in COVID-19. Across the study: Sample material is recorded as cDNA or gDNA derived from T cells, B-cell-depleted T cells, or PBMCs.

In the original processing: For nucleated cells, counts were estimated from reference gene primer amplification. Clones were sequenced by immunoSEQ multiplex PCR, and TCRdb holds only the in-frame ones, with some missing. Clone size and the V and J calls come from that table; the DNA yielded D and trimming. The table shows 130,000 to 150,000 clones, with approximately 88% occurring only once. The V end was cut by 3 bases, the J end by 2 bases, with 10 bases between. Per germline, CDR1 LNHNV and CDR2 YYDKDF (reference sequence). The CDR3 covers 14 residues. The table lists this clone with a count of one.

The material sequenced was peripheral blood. V is TRBV15 and J is TRBJ1-1; D is perhaps TRBD1 (6 bases). This TCR was recovered from a woman aged 45 to 65 with acute or convalescent COVID-19. CDR3 DNA: TGTGCCACCAGCAGGGTACAGGGAAACACTGAAGCTTTCTTT. Translation gives CATSRVQGNTEAFF.